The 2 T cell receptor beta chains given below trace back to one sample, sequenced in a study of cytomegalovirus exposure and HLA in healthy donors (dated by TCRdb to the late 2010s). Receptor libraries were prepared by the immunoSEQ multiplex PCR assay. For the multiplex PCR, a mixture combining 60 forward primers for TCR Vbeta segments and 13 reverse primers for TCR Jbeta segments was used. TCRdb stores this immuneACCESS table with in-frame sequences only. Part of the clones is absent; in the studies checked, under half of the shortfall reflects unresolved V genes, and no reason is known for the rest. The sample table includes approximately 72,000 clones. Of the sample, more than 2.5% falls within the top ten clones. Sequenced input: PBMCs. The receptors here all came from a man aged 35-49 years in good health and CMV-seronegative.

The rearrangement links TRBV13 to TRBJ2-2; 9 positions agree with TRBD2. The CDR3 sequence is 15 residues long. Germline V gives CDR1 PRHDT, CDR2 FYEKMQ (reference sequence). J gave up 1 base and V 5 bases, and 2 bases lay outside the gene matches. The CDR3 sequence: CASSTLAGNTGELFF. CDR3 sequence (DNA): TGTGCCAGCAGCACACTAGCGGGGAACACCGGGGAGCTGTTTTTT.

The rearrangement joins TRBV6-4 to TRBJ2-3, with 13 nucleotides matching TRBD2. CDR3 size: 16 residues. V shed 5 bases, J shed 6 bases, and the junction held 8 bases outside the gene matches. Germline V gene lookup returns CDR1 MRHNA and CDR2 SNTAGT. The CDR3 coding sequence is TGTGCCAGCAGTACCGAGACTAGCGGGGGGTATGATACGCAGTATTTT. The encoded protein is CASSTETSGGYDTQYF.